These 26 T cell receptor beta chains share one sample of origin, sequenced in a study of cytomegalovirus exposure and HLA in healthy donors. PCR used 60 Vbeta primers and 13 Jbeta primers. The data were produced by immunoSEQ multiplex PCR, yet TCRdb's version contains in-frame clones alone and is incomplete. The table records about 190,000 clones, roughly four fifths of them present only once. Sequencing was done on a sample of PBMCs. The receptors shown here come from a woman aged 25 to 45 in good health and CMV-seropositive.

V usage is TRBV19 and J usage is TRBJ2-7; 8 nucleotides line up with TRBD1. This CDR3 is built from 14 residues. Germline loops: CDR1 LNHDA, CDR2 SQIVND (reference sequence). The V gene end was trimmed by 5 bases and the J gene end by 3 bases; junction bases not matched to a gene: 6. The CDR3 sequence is CASSYSGGDYEQYF. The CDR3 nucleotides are TGTGCCAGTAGTTACTCAGGGGGCGACTACGAGCAGTACTTC.

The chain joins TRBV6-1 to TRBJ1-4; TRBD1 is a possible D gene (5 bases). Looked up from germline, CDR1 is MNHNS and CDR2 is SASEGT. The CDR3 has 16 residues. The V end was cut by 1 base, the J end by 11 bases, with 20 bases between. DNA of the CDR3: TGTGCCAGCAGTGAAGTACGGGGCGGGAGGCACCGCAAACTGTTTTTT. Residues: CASSEVRGGRHRKLFF.

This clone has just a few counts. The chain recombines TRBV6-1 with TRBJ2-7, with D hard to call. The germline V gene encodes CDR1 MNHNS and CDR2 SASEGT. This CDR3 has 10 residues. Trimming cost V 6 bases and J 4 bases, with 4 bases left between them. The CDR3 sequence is CASRRYEQYF. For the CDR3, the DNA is TGTGCCAGCAGGAGGTACGAGCAGTACTTC.

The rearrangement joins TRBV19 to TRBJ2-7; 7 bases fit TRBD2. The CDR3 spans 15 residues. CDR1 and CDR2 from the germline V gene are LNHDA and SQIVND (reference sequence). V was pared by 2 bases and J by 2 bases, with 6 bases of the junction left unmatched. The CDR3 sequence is CASSIRAGDPYEQYF. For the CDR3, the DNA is TGTGCCAGTAGTATAAGGGCGGGAGACCCCTACGAGCAGTACTTC.

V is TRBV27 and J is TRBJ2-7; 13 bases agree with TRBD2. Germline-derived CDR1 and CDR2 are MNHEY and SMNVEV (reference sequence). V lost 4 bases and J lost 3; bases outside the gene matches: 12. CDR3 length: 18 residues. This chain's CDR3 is CASSYKGTSGTSSYEQYF. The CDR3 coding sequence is TGTGCCAGCAGTTATAAGGGGACTAGCGGGACATCTAGCTACGAGCAGTACTTC.

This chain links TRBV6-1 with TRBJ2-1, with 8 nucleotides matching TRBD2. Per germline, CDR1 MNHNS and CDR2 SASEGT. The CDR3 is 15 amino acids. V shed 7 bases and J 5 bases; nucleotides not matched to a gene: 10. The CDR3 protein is CASIEVVAGNNEQFF. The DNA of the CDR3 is TGTGCCAGCATCGAGGTCGTAGCGGGAAACAATGAGCAGTTCTTC.

CDR3 in DNA: TGTGCCAGCAGCCTTCGGGGACTAGCGGCCTACGAGCAGTACTTC. It translates to CASSLRGLAAYEQYF. The V gene is TRBV28, the J gene TRBJ2-7; the match to TRBD2 covers 11 bases. CDR3 length: 15 residues. Germline assignment: CDR1 MDHEN and CDR2 SYDVKM. V was clipped by 6 bases and J by 2 bases; unmatched bases: 6.

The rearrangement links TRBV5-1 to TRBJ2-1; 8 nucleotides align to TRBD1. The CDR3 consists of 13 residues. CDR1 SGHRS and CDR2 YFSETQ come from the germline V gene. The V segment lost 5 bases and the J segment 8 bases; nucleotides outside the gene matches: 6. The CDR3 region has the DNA TGCGCCAGCAGTCCTACAGGGGGACATGAGCAGTTCTTC. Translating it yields CASSPTGGHEQFF.

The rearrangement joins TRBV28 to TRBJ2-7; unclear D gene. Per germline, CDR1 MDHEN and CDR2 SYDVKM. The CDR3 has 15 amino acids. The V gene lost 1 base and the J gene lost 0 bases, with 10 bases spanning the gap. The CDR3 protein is CASSLSGSSSYEQYF. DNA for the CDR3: TGTGCCAGCAGTTTATCGGGTTCGAGCTCCTACGAGCAGTACTTC.

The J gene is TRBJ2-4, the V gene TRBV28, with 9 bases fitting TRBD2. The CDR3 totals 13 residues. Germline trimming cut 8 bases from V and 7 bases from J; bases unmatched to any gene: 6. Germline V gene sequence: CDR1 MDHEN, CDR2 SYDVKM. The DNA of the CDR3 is TGTGCCAGCGGCGGGAGGGCCTTGAACATTCAGTACTTC. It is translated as CASGGRALNIQYF.

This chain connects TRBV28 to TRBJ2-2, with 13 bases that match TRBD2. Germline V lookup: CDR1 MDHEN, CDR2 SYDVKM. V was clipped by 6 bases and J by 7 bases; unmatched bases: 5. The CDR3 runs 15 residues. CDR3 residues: CASRPRLAGGGELFF. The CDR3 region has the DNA TGTGCCAGCAGACCCCGACTAGCGGGAGGCGGGGAGCTGTTTTTT.

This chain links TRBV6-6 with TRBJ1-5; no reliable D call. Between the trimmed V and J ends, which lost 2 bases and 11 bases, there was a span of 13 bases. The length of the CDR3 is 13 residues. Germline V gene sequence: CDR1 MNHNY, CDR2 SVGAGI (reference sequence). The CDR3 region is CASSYGYGGAQHF. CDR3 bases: TGTGCCAGCAGTTACGGGTACGGCGGGGCCCAGCATTTT.

The DNA of the CDR3 is TGTGCCAGCAGTGACGGGACAGACAACTATGGCTACACCTTC. Residues: CASSDGTDNYGYTF. V usage is TRBV2 and J usage is TRBJ1-2; 7 nucleotides match TRBD1. The CDR3 spans 14 residues. In germline, CDR1 is SNHLY, CDR2 FYNNEI. V was pared by 3 bases and J by 2 bases, with 3 bases of the junction left unmatched. Full variable domain (outside the CDR3, taken from reference TRBV2 and TRBJ1-2): EPEVTQTPSHQVTQMGQEVILRCVPISNHLYFYWYRQILGQKVEFLVSFYNNEISEKSEIFDDQFSVERPDGSNFTLKIRSTKLEDSAMYFCASSDGTDNYGYTFGSGTRLTVV.

The CDR3 DNA follows: TGTGCCAGTAGTATATGGGCGGGAGGGAACCACGAGCAGTACTTC. It encodes CASSIWAGGNHEQYF. This rearrangement joins TRBV19 to TRBJ2-7; 9 bases are shared with TRBD2. This CDR3 contains 15 residues. The V and J ends lost 2 bases and 5 bases, in that order; junction bases with no gene match: 7. CDR1 is LNHDA, CDR2 SQIVND, per germline (reference sequence).

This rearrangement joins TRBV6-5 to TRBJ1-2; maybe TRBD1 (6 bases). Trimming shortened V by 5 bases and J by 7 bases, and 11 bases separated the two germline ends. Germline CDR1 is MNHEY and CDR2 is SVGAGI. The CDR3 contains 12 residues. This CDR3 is CASSTAGAGYTF. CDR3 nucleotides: TGTGCCAGCAGTACCGCAGGGGCTGGCTACACCTTC.

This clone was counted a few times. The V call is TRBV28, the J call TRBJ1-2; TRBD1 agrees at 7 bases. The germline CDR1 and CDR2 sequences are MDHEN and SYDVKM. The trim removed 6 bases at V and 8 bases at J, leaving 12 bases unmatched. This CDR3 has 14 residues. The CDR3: CASSRIGGGWGYTF. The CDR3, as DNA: TGTGCCAGCAGCCGAATAGGGGGCGGGTGGGGCTACACCTTC.

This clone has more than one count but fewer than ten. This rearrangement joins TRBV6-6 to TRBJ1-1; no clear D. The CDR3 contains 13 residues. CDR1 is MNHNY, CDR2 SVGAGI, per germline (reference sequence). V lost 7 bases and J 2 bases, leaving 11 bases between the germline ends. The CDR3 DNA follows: TGTGCCAGCAACTACGCCCAAAACACTGAAGCTTTCTTT. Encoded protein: CASNYAQNTEAFF.

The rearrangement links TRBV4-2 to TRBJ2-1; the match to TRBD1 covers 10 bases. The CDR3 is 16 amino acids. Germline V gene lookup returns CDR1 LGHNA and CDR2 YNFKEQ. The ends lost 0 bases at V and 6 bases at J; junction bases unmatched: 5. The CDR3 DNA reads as TGTGCCAGCAGCCAAGAAGGGGACAGGGGATTCAATGAGCAGTTCTTC. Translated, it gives CASSQEGDRGFNEQFF.

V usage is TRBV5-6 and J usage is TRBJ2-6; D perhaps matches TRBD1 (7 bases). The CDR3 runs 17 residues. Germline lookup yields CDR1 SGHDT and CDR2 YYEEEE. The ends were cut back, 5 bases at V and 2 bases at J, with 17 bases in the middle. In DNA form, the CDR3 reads TGTGCCAGCAGTTCCGGTTTCAGGGGGGCTGGGGCCAACGTCCTGACTTTC. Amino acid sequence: CASSSGFRGAGANVLTF.

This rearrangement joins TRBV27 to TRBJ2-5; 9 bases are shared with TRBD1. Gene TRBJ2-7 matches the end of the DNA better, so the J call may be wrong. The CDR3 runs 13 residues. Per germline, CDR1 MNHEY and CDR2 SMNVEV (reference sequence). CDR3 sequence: CASSYDRGNEQYF. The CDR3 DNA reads TGTGCCAGCAGCTACGACAGGGGGAACGAGCAGTACTTC.

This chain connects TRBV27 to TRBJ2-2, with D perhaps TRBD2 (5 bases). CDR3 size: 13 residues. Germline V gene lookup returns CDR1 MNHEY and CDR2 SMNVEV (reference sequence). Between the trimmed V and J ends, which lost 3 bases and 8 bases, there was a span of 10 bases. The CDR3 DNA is TGTGCCAGCAGTTTGCGGGTGGCAGGGGAGCTGTTTTTT. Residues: CASSLRVAGELFF.

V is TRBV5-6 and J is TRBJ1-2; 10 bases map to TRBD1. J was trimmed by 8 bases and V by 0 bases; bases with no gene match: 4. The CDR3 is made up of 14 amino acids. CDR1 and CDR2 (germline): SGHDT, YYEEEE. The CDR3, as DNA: TGTGCCAGCAGCTTGGGACAGGGGGCACGGGGCTACACCTTC. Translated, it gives CASSLGQGARGYTF.

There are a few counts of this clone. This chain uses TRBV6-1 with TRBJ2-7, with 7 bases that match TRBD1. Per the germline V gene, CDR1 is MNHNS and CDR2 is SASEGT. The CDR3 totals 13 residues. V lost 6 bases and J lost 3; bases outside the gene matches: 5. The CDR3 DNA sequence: TGTGCCAGCAGGGGGGACAGCAACTACGAGCAGTACTTC. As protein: CASRGDSNYEQYF.

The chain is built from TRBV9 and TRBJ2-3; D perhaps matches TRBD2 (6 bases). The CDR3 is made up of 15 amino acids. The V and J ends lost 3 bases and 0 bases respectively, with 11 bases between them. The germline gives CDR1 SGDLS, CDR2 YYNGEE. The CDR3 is CASSEGTGSTDTQYF. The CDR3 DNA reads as TGTGCCAGCAGCGAGGGGACTGGAAGCACAGATACGCAGTATTTT. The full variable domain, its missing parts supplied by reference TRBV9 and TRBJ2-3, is DSGVTQTPKHLITATGQRVTLRCSPRSGDLSVYWYQQSLDQGLQFLIQYYNGEERAKGNILERFSAQQFPDLHSELNLSSLELGDSALYFCASSEGTGSTDTQYFGPGTRLTVL.

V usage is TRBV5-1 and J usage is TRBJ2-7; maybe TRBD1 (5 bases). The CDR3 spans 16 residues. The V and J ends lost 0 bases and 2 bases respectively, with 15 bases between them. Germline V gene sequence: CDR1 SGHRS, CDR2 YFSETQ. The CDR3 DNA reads TGCGCCAGCAGCTTGGGGCTGGGGCCAAGCACCTACGAGCAGTACTTC. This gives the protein CASSLGLGPSTYEQYF.

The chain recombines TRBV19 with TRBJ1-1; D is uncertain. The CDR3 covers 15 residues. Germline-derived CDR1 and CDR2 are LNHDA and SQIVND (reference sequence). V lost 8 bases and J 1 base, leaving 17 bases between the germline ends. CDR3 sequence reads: CASRPSPTGNTEAFF. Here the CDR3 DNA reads TGTGCCAGTCGTCCTTCCCCGACGGGGAACACTGAAGCTTTCTTT.